A selection of T cell receptor beta chains follows, all from one sample in a study of radiation and T cells in renal cell carcinoma. The method was immunoSEQ multiplex PCR; TCRdb's version includes in-frame clones alone and lacks a portion of them. The sample shows some 46,000 clones, about 84% of them seen only once. Sample: blood, taken from a patient whose treatment included radiotherapy and nephrectomy. The origin of the receptors is a woman in her 70s with renal cell carcinoma. Each CDR3 is given without its conserved first and last residue.

>TRBV5-6
ASSLFRVESYNEQF
>TRBV6-1
ASSFDRNTEAF
>TRBV5-5
ASSTGLAGYEQY
>TRBV10-3
AISEPGAPTGELF
>TRBV7-7
ASSLGQGLTGELF
>TRBV30
AWGRGYGANVLT
>TRBV21-1
ASSKLGRTDNEQF
>TRBV4-2
ASSPSTSGGSNEQF
>TRBV6-5
ASSYSGTSYEQY
>TRBV6-1
ASSPGGWTKNIQY
>TRBV5-1
ASSLTSWKY
>TRBV6-5
ASRIGQGRNTQY
>TRBV2
ASSAIGSATNEKLF
>TRBV27
ASSAPRQGVNTEAF
>TRBV19
ASSSGTRRVQF
>TRBV7-8
ASSLVGQGVYTSNQPQH
>TRBV10-3
AISSRTGLQETQY
>TRBV2
ASRATGGHEAF
>TRBV25-1
ASSDIGVGQPQH
>TRBV5-1
ASSTGTGGLRTEAF
>TRBV20-1
SHYWTEAF
>TRBV9
ASSGANSYEQY
>TRBV19
ASSIQGNEKLF
>TRBV19
ASSITGLTSSTDTQY
>TRBV2
ASSPILAGGYEQF
>TRBV19
ASSLSNYGYT
>TRBV13
ASSPGTGREKLF
>TRBV5-6
ASSLNTEAF
>TRBV4-3
ASSQDLSSNQPQH
>TRBV5-1
ASSLASTDTQY
>TRBV10-2
ASRLQGLGSGNTIY
>TRBV19
ASSWTSGRDGEQF
>TRBV5-8
ASSRGSTSGEGETQY
>TRBV5-4
ASSLARLAGSGELF
>TRBV5-6
ASSSGQEANYGYT
>TRBV30
AWSGTSGRRETQY
>TRBV6-1
ASRVDLSGANVLT
>TRBV5-1
ASSLDLGNYGYT